The clone carrying this T cell receptor beta chain has only a few counts. Its antigen is not known. Indicated treatment: oral pan-JAK inhibitor, 5-10 mg twice daily. The data belong to a study of CD8+ T cells in alopecia areata. Regarding the study as a whole: Normal-skin resident alphabeta T cells also appear among scalp sample sequences. Many expanded lesional clones persisted during tofacitinib (in both scalp and blood). Both scalp clonality and the expanded CD8+ clones among the top 100 showed a significant decrease with tofacitinib.

Trimming stripped 7 bases from V and 0 bases from J, with 8 bases between. Germline assignment: CDR1 SNHLY and CDR2 FYNNEI. This CDR3 spans 13 amino acids. Once RNA had been extracted, it was reverse transcribed into cDNA to act as the sequencing template. Only in-frame clones appear in the TCRdb table, and some are missing; sequencing was by immunoSEQ multiplex PCR. The repertoire holds under 110,000 clones, with almost 60% as singletons. This TCR came from a human donor with alopecia areata. This chain uses TRBV2 with TRBJ2-3; D gene ambiguous. The specimen was CD8+ T cells sorted from blood, collected at approximately week 60, from a patient treated with tofacitinib. The CDR3 loop reads CASIDLSTDTQYF. CDR3 nucleotides: TGTGCCAGCATTGACCTCAGCACAGATACGCAGTATTTT.